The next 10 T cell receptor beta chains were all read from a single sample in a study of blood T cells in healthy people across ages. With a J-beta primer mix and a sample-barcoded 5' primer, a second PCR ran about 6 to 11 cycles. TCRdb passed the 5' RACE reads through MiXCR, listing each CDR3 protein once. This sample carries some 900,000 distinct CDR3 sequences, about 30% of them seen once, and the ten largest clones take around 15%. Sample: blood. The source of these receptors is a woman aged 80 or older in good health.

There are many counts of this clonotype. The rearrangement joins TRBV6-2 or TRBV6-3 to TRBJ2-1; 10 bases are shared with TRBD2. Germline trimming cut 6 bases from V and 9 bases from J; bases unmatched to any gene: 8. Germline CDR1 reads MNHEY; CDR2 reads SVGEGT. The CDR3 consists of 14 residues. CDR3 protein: CASSRGTSVGEQFF. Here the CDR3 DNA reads TGTGCCAGCAGCCGCGGGACTAGCGTGGGTGAGCAGTTCTTC.

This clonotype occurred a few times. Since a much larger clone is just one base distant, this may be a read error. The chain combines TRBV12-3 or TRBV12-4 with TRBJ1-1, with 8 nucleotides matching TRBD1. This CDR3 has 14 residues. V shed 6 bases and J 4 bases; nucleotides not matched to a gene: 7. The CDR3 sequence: CASRSDRGITEAFF. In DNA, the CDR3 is TGTGCCAGCAGAAGCGACAGGGGTATCACTGAAGCTTTCTTT.

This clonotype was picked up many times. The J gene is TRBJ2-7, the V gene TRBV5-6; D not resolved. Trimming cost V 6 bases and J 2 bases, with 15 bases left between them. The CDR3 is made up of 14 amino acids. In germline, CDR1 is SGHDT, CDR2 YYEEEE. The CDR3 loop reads CASTVGPGAYEQYF. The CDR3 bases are TGTGCCAGCACCGTAGGTCCGGGTGCCTACGAGCAGTACTTC.

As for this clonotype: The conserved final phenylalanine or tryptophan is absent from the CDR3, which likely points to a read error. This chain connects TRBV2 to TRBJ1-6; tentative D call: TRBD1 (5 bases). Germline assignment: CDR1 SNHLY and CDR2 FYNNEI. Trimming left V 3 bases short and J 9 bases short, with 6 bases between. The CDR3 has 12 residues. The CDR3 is CASSDGGSPLHC. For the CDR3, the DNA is TGTGCCAGCAGTGATGGGGGTTCACCCCTCCACTGT.

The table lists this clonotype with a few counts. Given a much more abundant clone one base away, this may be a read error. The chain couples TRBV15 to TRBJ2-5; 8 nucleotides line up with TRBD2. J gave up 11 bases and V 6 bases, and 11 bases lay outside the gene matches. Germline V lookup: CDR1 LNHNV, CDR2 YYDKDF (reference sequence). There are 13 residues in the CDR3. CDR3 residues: CATRRGGYNEQYF. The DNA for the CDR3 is TGTGCCACCAGACGCGGGGGGTACAATGAGCAGTACTTC. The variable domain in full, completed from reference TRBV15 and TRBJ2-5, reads DAMVIQNPRYQVTQFGKPVTLSCSQTLNHNVMYWYQQKSSQAPKLLFHYYDKDFNNEADTPDNFQSRRPNTSFCFLDIRSPGLGDTAMYLCATRRGGYNEQYFGPGTRLLVL.

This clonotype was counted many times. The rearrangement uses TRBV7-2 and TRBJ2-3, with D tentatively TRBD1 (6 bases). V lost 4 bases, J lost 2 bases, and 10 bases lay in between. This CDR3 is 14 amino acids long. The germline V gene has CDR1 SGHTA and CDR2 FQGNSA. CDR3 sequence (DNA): TGTGCCAGCAGCTCGACAGGCGCCACAGATACGCAGTATTTT. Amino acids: CASSSTGATDTQYF.

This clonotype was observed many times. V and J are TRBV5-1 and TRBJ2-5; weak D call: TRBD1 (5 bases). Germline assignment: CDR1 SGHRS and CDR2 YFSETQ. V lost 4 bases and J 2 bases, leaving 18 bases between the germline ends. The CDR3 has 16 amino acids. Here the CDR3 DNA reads TGCGCCAGCAGCCCCCCCCAGGGTACGAGTCAAGAGACCCAGTACTTC. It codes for CASSPPQGTSQETQYF.

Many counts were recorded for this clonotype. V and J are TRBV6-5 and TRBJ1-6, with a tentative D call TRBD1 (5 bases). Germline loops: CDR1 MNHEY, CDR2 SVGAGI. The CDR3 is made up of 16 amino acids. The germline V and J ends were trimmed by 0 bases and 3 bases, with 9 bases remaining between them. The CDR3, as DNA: TGTGCCAGCAGTTACTCCCCCAGGGTCTATAATTCACCCCTCCACTTT. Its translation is CASSYSPRVYNSPLHF.

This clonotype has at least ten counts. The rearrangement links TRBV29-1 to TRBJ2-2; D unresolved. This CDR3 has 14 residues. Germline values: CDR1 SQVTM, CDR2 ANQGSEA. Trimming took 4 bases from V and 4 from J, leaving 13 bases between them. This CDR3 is CSVAIGAVTGELFF. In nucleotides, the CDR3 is TGCAGCGTTGCCATCGGCGCGGTCACCGGGGAGCTGTTTTTT.

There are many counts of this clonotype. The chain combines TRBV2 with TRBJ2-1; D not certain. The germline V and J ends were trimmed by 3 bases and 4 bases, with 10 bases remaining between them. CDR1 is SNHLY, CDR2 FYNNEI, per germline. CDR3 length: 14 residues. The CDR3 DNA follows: TGTGCCAGCAGTGACAGTCAGCTGTACAATGAGCAGTTCTTC. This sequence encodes CASSDSQLYNEQFF.